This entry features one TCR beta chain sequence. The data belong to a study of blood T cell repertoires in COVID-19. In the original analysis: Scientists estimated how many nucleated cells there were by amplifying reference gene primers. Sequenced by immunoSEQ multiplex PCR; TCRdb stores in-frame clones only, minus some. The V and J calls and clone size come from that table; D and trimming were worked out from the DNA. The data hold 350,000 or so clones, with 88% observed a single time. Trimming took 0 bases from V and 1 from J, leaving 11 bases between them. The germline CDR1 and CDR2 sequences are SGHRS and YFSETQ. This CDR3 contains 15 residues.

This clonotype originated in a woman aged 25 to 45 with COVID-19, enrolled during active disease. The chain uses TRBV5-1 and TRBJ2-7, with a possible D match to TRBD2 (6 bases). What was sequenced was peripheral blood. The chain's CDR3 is CASSLATGASYEQYF. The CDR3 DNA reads TGCGCCAGCAGCTTGGCAACGGGAGCATCCTACGAGCAGTACTTC.